This T cell receptor (beta chain) was identified during a study of human T cells and chemical hapten exposure. Study as a whole: The sensitizing agent was 2% DPC, placed on approximately 2 cm by approximately 2 cm of upper inner arm skin. Study-wide results and limits: Donor immune responses may differ from healthy people's, since all donors had alopecia.

Individual cDNA molecules (in the library) carried attached unique molecular identifiers. TCRdb re-analysed the RACE reads in MiXCR, keeping a single row per CDR3 protein. The sample has over 50,000 distinct CDR3 sequences, 8.5% to 10% seen once. Time point indicated: pre-sensitization, week 0. This sample's treatment: therapeutic diphenylcyclopropenone sensitization with weekly scalp DPC. RNA extraction used unfractionated whole blood as the source of total RNA. Blood sampling preceded each patch test application. This clonotype came up a few times. The antigen is undetermined. The V gene lost 7 bases and the J gene lost 5 bases, with 20 bases spanning the gap. The CDR3 is made up of 16 amino acids. CDR1 and CDR2 from the germline V gene are LNHDA and SQIVND (reference sequence).

The receptor comes from a woman in her 30s with alopecia areata. Some clones in this sample may be carry-over from other donors' samples. The rearrangement links TRBV19 to TRBJ2-2; D possibly corresponds to TRBD2 (6 bases). The sequencing used whole blood, collected in connection with sensitization to the hapten diphenylcyclopropenone (DPC). The CDR3 bases are TGTGCCAGTAAAAGCGGGCCGCTCATAGGAACCGGGGAGCTGTTTTTT. This translates into CASKSGPLIGTGELFF. Together with reference TRBV19 and TRBJ2-2, the CDR3 gives the full variable domain: DGGITQSPKYLFRKEGQNVTLSCEQNLNHDAMYWYRQDPGQGLRLIYYSQIVNDFQKGDIAEGYSVSREKKESFPLTVTSAQKNPTAFYLCASKSGPLIGTGELFFGEGSRLTVL.